This T cell receptor (beta chain) is from a study of vaccination and CD4 T cells after COVID-19. Findings and caveats of the study: Within the convalescent patients, a median about 90% of the SARS-CoV-2-reactive clones were ones that appeared only post-vaccination.

There are a few counts of this clonotype. What it binds is unknown. Germline V gene lookup returns CDR1 ENHRY and CDR2 SYGVKD. The V end was cut by 9 bases, the J end by 11 bases, with 17 bases between. This CDR3 has 11 amino acids. Stated treatment: roughly ten-day PBMC culture with coronavirus spike peptide pools or control peptides (ViraFEST assay). It was before the COVID-19 pandemic (2011-2018) that the unexposed donor's CD4+ T cells were collected. Sequenced with the Oncomine TCR Beta short-read assay was DNA taken from cultured CD4+ T cells. Once CD4+ T cells had been cultured, genomic DNA was extracted from them. TCRdb redid the calling of the PCR reads with MiXCR, one entry per CDR3 protein. The sample carries about 11,000 distinct CDR3 sequences, about a third recorded once.

The chain links TRBV10-3 to TRBJ2-7; D perhaps matches TRBD1 (6 bases). The specimen was CD4+ T cells from blood, cultured in vitro. The receptor was derived from a human donor in good health. The CDR3 reads CAISTGPAKYF. The CDR3 DNA follows: TGTGCCATTAGTACAGGGCCCGCTAAGTACTTC.